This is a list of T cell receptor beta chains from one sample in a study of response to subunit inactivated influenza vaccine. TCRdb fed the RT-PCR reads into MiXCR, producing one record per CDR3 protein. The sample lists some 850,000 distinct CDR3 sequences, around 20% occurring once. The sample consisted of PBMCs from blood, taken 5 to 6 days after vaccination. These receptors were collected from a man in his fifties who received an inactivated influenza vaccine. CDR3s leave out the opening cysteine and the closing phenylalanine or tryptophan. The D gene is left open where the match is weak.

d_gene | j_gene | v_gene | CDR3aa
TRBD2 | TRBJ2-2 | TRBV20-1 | SAGLAGRAGELF
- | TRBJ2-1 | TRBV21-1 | ASSNNTRWTGVRNEQF
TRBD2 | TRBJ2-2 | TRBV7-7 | ASSLTSGYTGELF
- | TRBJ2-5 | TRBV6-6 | ASSSETQY
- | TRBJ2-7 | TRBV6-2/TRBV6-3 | ASSLWATVVLEQY
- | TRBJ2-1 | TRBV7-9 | ASSLASWEQF
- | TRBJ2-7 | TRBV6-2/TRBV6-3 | ASSYRLGRDTSYEQY
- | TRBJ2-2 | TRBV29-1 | SVPSEGNTGELF
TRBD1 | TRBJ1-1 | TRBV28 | ASSFLGTGINTEAF
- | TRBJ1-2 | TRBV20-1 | SARAGASGGYT
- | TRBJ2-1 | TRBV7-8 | ASSLYRVGSYNEQF
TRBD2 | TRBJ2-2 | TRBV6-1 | ASSVASGGRDVGTGELF
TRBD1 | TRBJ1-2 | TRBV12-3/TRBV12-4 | ASSVVPGQGDYGYT
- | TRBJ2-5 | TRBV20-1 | SARGDQRETQY
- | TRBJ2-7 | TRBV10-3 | AISEGRPYEQY
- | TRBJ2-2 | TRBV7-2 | ASSLVPGHRNTGELF
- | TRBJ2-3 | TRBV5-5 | ASSFDWGRTDTQY
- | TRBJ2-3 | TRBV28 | ASMTPTDTQY